The 14 T cell receptor beta chains below were found in one sample sequenced in a study of healthy donors' naive CD4 and CD8 T cells. A linear amplification protocol produced the TCR libraries from 450 to 500 ng of total RNA. MiXCR, run by TCRdb on the reads, gives a single entry per CDR3 protein. The data show some 190,000 distinct CDR3 sequences, with around 74% seen just once and about 2.1% held by the top ten. The sequenced material came from naive CD4+ and CD8+ T cells sorted from blood, pooled from several donors. These receptors were taken from a pool of human donors in good health; the sample pools cells from several healthy donors.

The gene calls are TRBV29-1 and TRBJ1-2; TRBD1 aligns across 12 bases. The CDR3 contains 13 residues. Trimming removed 7 bases from V and 8 bases from J; junction bases left unmatched: 8. CDR1 is SQVTM, CDR2 ANQGSEA, per germline. The DNA of the CDR3 is TGCAGCGAAACGGGACAGGGGGCGAGAGGCTACACCTTC. Protein product: CSETGQGARGYTF.

The chain carries TRBV5-5 and TRBJ2-7; D unresolved. CDR1 is SGHKS and CDR2 is YYEKEE in the germline V gene (reference sequence). The CDR3 has 10 amino acids. V shed 2 bases and J shed 4 bases, with 1 base lying between them. The CDR3 protein is CASSLYEQYF. DNA for the CDR3: TGTGCCAGCAGCTTATACGAGCAGTACTTC.

The chain uses TRBV19 and TRBJ2-7; TRBD2 matches at 9 bases. V lost 5 bases and J lost 2; bases outside the gene matches: 7. The V gene's germline CDR1 is LNHDA and CDR2 SQIVND (reference sequence). This CDR3 has 15 amino acids. CDR3 residues: CASSFGLAPTYEQYF. The CDR3 region has the DNA TGTGCCAGTAGTTTCGGACTAGCGCCAACCTACGAGCAGTACTTC.

The chain employs TRBV29-1 and TRBJ2-1; D call uncertain. Germline V CDR1 and CDR2: SQVTM, ANQGSEA. The germline V and J ends were trimmed by 8 bases and 7 bases, with 15 bases remaining between them. The CDR3 length is 12 residues. In DNA, the CDR3 is TGCAGCTCCCTCTATACGATGAATGAGCAGTTCTTC. Protein sequence: CSSLYTMNEQFF.

This rearrangement joins TRBV7-9 to TRBJ1-2; D call uncertain. Per germline, CDR1 SEHNR and CDR2 FQNEAQ (reference sequence). The CDR3 is made up of 13 amino acids. The ends were cut back, 2 bases at V and 6 bases at J, with 10 bases in the middle. The CDR3 protein is CASSLRLENGYTF. The DNA for the CDR3 is TGTGCCAGCAGCTTACGGCTTGAGAATGGCTACACCTTC.

In this sample, this clonotype turned up a few times. The V gene is TRBV29-1, the J gene TRBJ2-1, with 7 bases that match TRBD1. V was clipped by 7 bases and J by 4 bases; unmatched bases: 4. The CDR3 is 12 residues long. Looked up from germline, CDR1 is SQVTM and CDR2 is ANQGSEA. The CDR3 sequence: CSGGQPYNEQFF. CDR3 nucleotide sequence: TGCAGCGGGGGACAGCCTTACAATGAGCAGTTCTTC.

J is TRBJ1-4 and V is TRBV29-1; 7 bases are shared with TRBD1. CDR1 and CDR2 (germline): SQVTM, ANQGSEA. V trimming: 3 bases; J trimming: 8 bases; junction bases outside the gene matches: 12. There are 15 residues in the CDR3. The CDR3 DNA reads as TGCAGCGTTGAGGCAGGACAGGATTATAAAGAAAAACTGTTTTTT. As protein: CSVEAGQDYKEKLFF.

The chain is built from TRBV6-5 and TRBJ2-7; the match to TRBD2 covers 7 bases. In germline, CDR1 is MNHEY, CDR2 SVGAGI. There are 15 residues in the CDR3. After removal of 5 bases from V and 4 bases from J, the junction contained 11 bases not matched to a gene. CDR3 loop: CASSIGTTPYYEQYF. The CDR3 region has the DNA TGTGCCAGCAGTATAGGGACTACACCATATTACGAGCAGTACTTC.

The chain joins TRBV11-2 to TRBJ1-2, with a possible D match to TRBD1 (6 bases). V was pared by 1 base and J by 4 bases, with 13 bases between. Per germline, CDR1 SGHAT and CDR2 FQNNGV. The length of the CDR3 is 15 residues. The CDR3 coding sequence is TGTGCCAGCAGCTTAGCCCCGACAGGTCCCTATGGCTACACCTTC. Its protein is CASSLAPTGPYGYTF.

The rearrangement joins TRBV6-2 or TRBV6-3 to TRBJ1-1; D gene ambiguous. Germline-derived CDR1 and CDR2 are MNHEY and SVGEGT. Trimming shortened V by 0 bases and J by 4 bases, and 12 bases separated the two germline ends. The CDR3 is 15 residues long. The CDR3 reads CASSYSNSPGTEAFF. Here the CDR3 DNA reads TGTGCCAGCAGTTACTCGAACAGTCCGGGCACTGAAGCTTTCTTT.

The chain has TRBV11-1 and TRBJ2-7; TRBD1 aligns across 8 bases. CDR3 length: 13 amino acids. With V trimmed by 5 bases and J by 5 bases, 5 bases remained unmatched. Looked up from germline, CDR1 is SGHAT and CDR2 is FQDESV (reference sequence). In DNA form, the CDR3 reads TGTGCCAGCAGCCAACGACAGGGGCACGAGCAGTACTTC. Its protein is CASSQRQGHEQYF.

The chain recombines TRBV29-1 with TRBJ2-1; D ambiguous. The V end was cut by 0 bases, the J end by 0 bases, with 9 bases between. The CDR3 has 15 residues. The germline gives CDR1 SQVTM, CDR2 ANQGSEA. The CDR3 loop reads CSVEDRASSYNEQFF. The DNA for the CDR3 is TGCAGCGTTGAAGATAGGGCCAGCTCCTACAATGAGCAGTTCTTC.

V gene TRBV18 combines with J gene TRBJ1-1; D gene ambiguous. Between the trimmed V and J ends, which lost 3 bases and 1 base, there was a span of 6 bases. The V gene's germline CDR1 is KGHSH and CDR2 LQKENI. The CDR3 totals 13 residues. The CDR3 is CASSPLRNTEAFF. As DNA, the CDR3 is TGTGCCAGCTCACCTCTTCGGAACACTGAAGCTTTCTTT.

The V and J genes are TRBV5-5 and TRBJ2-7; the D gene is possibly TRBD1 (5 bases). This CDR3 contains 16 residues. V gave up 3 bases and J gave up 6 bases, with 22 bases separating them. CDR1 and CDR2 (germline): SGHKS, YYEKEE (reference sequence). Here the CDR3 DNA reads TGTGCCAGCAGCTCGGAAGTGGCACCTAAAGGGGTCGAGCAGTACTTC. Its protein is CASSSEVAPKGVEQYF. The full variable domain, its missing parts supplied by reference TRBV5-5 and TRBJ2-7, is DAGVTQSPTHLIKTRGQQVTLRCSPISGHKSVSWYQQVLGQGPQFIFQYYEKEERGRGNFPDRFSARQFPNYSSELNVNALLLGDSALYLCASSSEVAPKGVEQYFGPGTRLTVT.